The 13 T cell receptor beta chains below all came from one sample that was sequenced in a study of blood T cells in healthy people across ages. Then a second PCR, running about 6 to 12 cycles, was carried out with a sample-barcoded 5' primer and a J-beta primer mix. TCRdb itself ran the 5' RACE reads through MiXCR, one entry per CDR3 protein. The sample consists of around 900,000 distinct CDR3 sequences, roughly 51% of them appearing once. Sequencing used blood. The source is an older woman in good health.

The rearrangement uses TRBV20-1 and TRBJ1-1; no definite D call. Germline V gene data show CDR1 as DFQATT and CDR2 as SNEGSKA (reference sequence). The V and J ends lost 6 bases and 0 bases respectively, with 8 bases between them. The CDR3 is made up of 12 amino acids. This chain's CDR3 is CSAHVLNTEAFF. In DNA, the CDR3 is TGCAGTGCGCACGTCCTGAACACTGAAGCTTTCTTT.

V and J are TRBV6-5 and TRBJ1-2; tentative D call: TRBD1 (5 bases). Trimming took off 7 bases at V and 6 bases at J, with 15 bases between the two ends. This CDR3 has 13 amino acids. Germline values: CDR1 MNHEY, CDR2 SVGAGI. CDR3 DNA: TGTGCCAGCACCCGGGGGGATCAGCATGGCTACACCTTC. It encodes CASTRGDQHGYTF.

The rearrangement joins TRBV29-1 to TRBJ2-1, with D maybe TRBD1 (6 bases). The germline gives CDR1 SQVTM, CDR2 ANQGSEA. Trimming cost V 5 bases and J 9 bases, with 8 bases left between them. The CDR3 totals 10 residues. The CDR3 sequence: CSVIQGEQFF. The CDR3 DNA reads as TGCAGCGTTATACAGGGTGAGCAGTTCTTC.

This clonotype was seen once. The genes are TRBV20-1 and TRBJ1-6, with D perhaps matching TRBD1 (6 bases). This CDR3 comprises 15 residues. Germline lookup yields CDR1 DFQATT and CDR2 SNEGSKA (reference sequence). Trimming took 3 bases from V and 5 from J, leaving 14 bases between them. The CDR3 coding sequence is TGCAGTGCTAGGGCGCCGGGACACAATAATTCACCCCTCCACTTT. Its protein product is CSARAPGHNNSPLHF.

Only one count was recorded for this clonotype. The V call is TRBV5-6, the J call TRBJ2-1; D is unclear. V was trimmed by 0 bases and J by 5 bases, leaving 15 bases between them. The CDR3 covers 16 residues. Germline V gene sequence: CDR1 SGHDT, CDR2 YYEEEE. CDR3 sequence (DNA): TGTGCCAGCAGCTTGGCCCGATGGGGATCGGACAATGAGCAGTTCTTC. Its protein product is CASSLARWGSDNEQFF.

This chain connects TRBV5-1 to TRBJ2-7; D gene ambiguous. The CDR3 has 14 amino acids. Germline CDR1 reads SGHRS; CDR2 reads YFSETQ. The V end lost 3 bases, the J end lost 3 bases, and 13 bases lay between the germline ends. CDR3 nucleotide sequence: TGCGCCAGCAGCTCGGCCTGGTTCTACTACGAGCAGTACTTC. Its protein is CASSSAWFYYEQYF. Full variable domain (outside the CDR3, taken from reference TRBV5-1 and TRBJ2-7): KAGVTQTPRYLIKTRGQQVTLSCSPISGHRSVSWYQQTPGQGLQFLFEYFSETQRNKGNFPGRFSGRQFSNSRSEMNVSTLELGDSALYLCASSSAWFYYEQYFGPGTRLTVT.

This clonotype has just one count. J is TRBJ2-1 and V is TRBV6-2 or TRBV6-3; D might be TRBD1 or TRBD2, each matching 5 bases. Trimming cost V 6 bases and J 1 base, with 13 bases left between them. CDR1 and CDR2 (germline): MNHEY, SVGEGT. The CDR3 extends over 15 amino acids. CDR3 sequence: CASSGPGRSYNEQFF. Written as DNA, the CDR3 is TGTGCCAGCAGCGGGCCGGGACGGTCCTACAATGAGCAGTTCTTC.

The rearrangement links TRBV6-5 to TRBJ2-3, with D perhaps matching TRBD2 (6 bases). CDR1 is MNHEY and CDR2 is SVGAGI in the germline V gene. The length of the CDR3 is 14 residues. Trimming left V 9 bases short and J 7 bases short, with 20 bases between. In DNA form, the CDR3 reads TGTGCCAGTAGTACTAGCTATTCGTCGAATACGCAGTATTTT. Amino acids: CASSTSYSSNTQYF.

This clonotype was counted between two and nine times. The CDR3 here is CSGSRQGVSKETQYF. The DNA for the CDR3 is TGCAGTGGCTCCCGACAGGGGGTTTCAAAAGAGACCCAGTACTTC. The chain uses TRBV20-1 and TRBJ2-5; TRBD1 matches at 9 bases. Per the germline V gene, CDR1 is DFQATT and CDR2 is SNEGSKA (reference sequence). This CDR3 is built from 15 residues. J lost 3 bases, V lost 7 bases, and 12 bases had no gene match.

The chain employs TRBV6-5 and TRBJ2-3, with a possible D match to TRBD1 (6 bases). V dropped 2 bases and J dropped 3 bases, with 12 bases sitting between them. CDR1 is MNHEY, CDR2 SVGAGI, per germline. CDR3 length: 15 amino acids. This CDR3 is CASSYQQGRTDTQYF. CDR3 in DNA: TGTGCCAGCAGTTACCAACAGGGTCGAACAGATACGCAGTATTTT.

The sample holds a few counts of this clonotype. The V and J genes are TRBV6-5 and TRBJ2-3; 11 bases match TRBD2. The CDR3 is 17 amino acids. The J segment lost 5 bases and the V segment lost 3 bases, leaving 10 bases of the junction unmatched. Germline V gene data show CDR1 as MNHEY and CDR2 as SVGAGI. CDR3: CASSYSGTSGGGDTQYF. Here the CDR3 DNA reads TGTGCCAGCAGTTATTCTGGGACTAGCGGTGGGGGAGATACGCAGTATTTT.

The gene calls are TRBV6-2 or TRBV6-3 and TRBJ2-5; unclear D gene. The DNA end favors TRBJ2-7, so the J call may be wrong. This CDR3 comprises 16 residues. Germline V gene data show CDR1 as MNHEY and CDR2 as SVGEGT. CDR3 DNA sequence: TGTGCCAGCAGTCCCTATTATATAGGGCGATCCTACGAGCAGTACTTC. It encodes CASSPYYIGRSYEQYF.

The rearrangement joins TRBV9 to TRBJ2-1; 10 bases are shared with TRBD2. This CDR3 has 16 amino acids. Germline values: CDR1 SGDLS, CDR2 YYNGEE. V trimming: 0 bases; J trimming: 8 bases; junction bases outside the gene matches: 8. CDR3 sequence reads: CASSVGFSSGRHEQFF. The CDR3 DNA sequence: TGTGCCAGCAGCGTAGGGTTTTCTAGCGGGAGACATGAGCAGTTCTTC.